What follows are 32 T cell receptor beta chains derived from one specimen sequenced in a study of Ad26.COV2.S vaccination and SARS-CoV-2 variants. Treatment given: 15 to 20 received Ad26.COV2.S at low or high dose, single or two shots; about 5 received placebo; per-sample allocation not given. Sampling occurred on day 63 after the first vaccine or placebo injection. Assay: immunoSEQ multiplex PCR; the TCRdb copy retains only in-frame clones and omits some. The table lists a few hundred thousand clones, around 87% of them singletons, with roughly 3.1% in the top ten. Sequenced here: peripheral blood, sampled in a trial of Ad26.COV2.S vaccine versus placebo. The receptors stem from a person aged 18-60 years who received the Ad26.COV2.S COVID-19 vaccine or a placebo.

This chain uses TRBV7-2 with TRBJ1-6; D is undetermined. Trimming took 2 bases from V and 7 from J, leaving 15 bases between them. CDR1 and CDR2 (germline): SGHTA, FQGNSA. There are 16 residues in the CDR3. The CDR3 region is CASSLSSGSSNSPLHF. The CDR3, as DNA: TGTGCCAGCAGCTTATCCAGCGGCAGTTCGAATTCACCCCTCCACTTT. The whole variable domain, remainder taken from reference TRBV7-2 and TRBJ1-6, is GAGVSQSPSNKVTEKGKDVELRCDPISGHTALYWYRQSLGQGLEFLIYFQGNSAPDKSGLPSDRFSAERTGGSVSTLTIQRTQQEDSAVYLCASSLSSGSSNSPLHFGNGTRLTVT.

The V call is TRBV29-1, the J call TRBJ2-3, with D unresolved. V lost 3 bases, J lost 4 bases, and 5 bases lay in between. CDR3 size: 11 residues. Germline loops: CDR1 SQVTM, CDR2 ANQGSEA. The CDR3 region has the DNA TGCAGCGTTGATACTGCAGATACGCAGTATTTT. Encoded protein: CSVDTADTQYF.

The chain carries TRBV19 and TRBJ2-2; TRBD1 matches at 9 bases. Germline CDR1 LNHDA, CDR2 SQIVND (reference sequence). The CDR3 is 15 amino acids. Losses at the gene ends were 3 bases for V and 3 bases for J; bases not matched to a gene: 2. The CDR3: CASSIRTGDTGELFF. The CDR3 DNA reads TGTGCCAGTAGTATCAGGACAGGGGACACCGGGGAGCTGTTTTTT.

The genes are TRBV7-8 and TRBJ1-5; D possibly corresponds to TRBD1 (6 bases). With 4 bases removed from V and 3 bases from J, the gap between germline ends came to 19 bases. CDR3 length: 17 residues. From germline, CDR1 is SGHVS and CDR2 FQNEAQ. The CDR3 region has the DNA TGTGCCAGCAGCTCCGAGTGGACAGTCCTTACCAATCAGCCCCAGCATTTT. This translates into CASSSEWTVLTNQPQHF.

The chain employs TRBV11-2 and TRBJ1-3; 10 bases map to TRBD1. The junction had 10 bases not matched to a gene; V was cut back by 4 bases and J by 4 bases. This CDR3 is built from 17 residues. The germline V gene encodes CDR1 SGHAT and CDR2 FQNNGV. DNA for the CDR3: TGTGCCAGCAGCTCGCCTTTGGGACAGGGGTTCGGAAACACCATATATTTT. Residues: CASSSPLGQGFGNTIYF.

CDR3 coding DNA: TGTGCCAGCAGCTTCGATGGACGTGGCACAGATACGCAGTATTTT. This sequence encodes CASSFDGRGTDTQYF. V usage is TRBV7-9 and J usage is TRBJ2-3, with unresolved D. The V end lost 3 bases, the J end lost 1 base, and 11 bases lay between the germline ends. Germline V gene lookup returns CDR1 SEHNR and CDR2 FQNEAQ (reference sequence). This CDR3 contains 15 residues.

CDR3 loop: CASSLGQGPGPYEQYF. DNA for the CDR3: TGTGCCAGCAGCTTAGGGCAGGGGCCCGGACCCTACGAGCAGTACTTC. V gene TRBV11-3 combines with J gene TRBJ2-7, with D possibly matching TRBD1 (6 bases). V lost 1 base to trimming and J lost 2 bases, with 15 bases between them. In germline, CDR1 is SGHNT, CDR2 YENEEA. The CDR3 extends over 16 amino acids.

The J gene is TRBJ2-6, the V gene TRBV7-9; D gene ambiguous. There are 16 residues in the CDR3. V lost 2 bases, J lost 0 bases, and 8 bases lay in between. The germline V gene has CDR1 SEHNR and CDR2 FQNEAQ (reference sequence). CDR3 sequence (DNA): TGTGCCAGCAGCTTAAATGACATCTCTGGGGCCAACGTCCTGACTTTC. Translation: CASSLNDISGANVLTF.

This chain connects TRBV18 to TRBJ1-5; no clear D gene. Germline-derived CDR1 and CDR2 are KGHSH and LQKENI. V lost 3 bases to trimming and J lost 3 bases, with 12 bases between them. This CDR3 contains 15 residues. The CDR3 spells CASSPFDGYNQPQHF. The CDR3 bases are TGTGCCAGCTCACCGTTTGATGGGTACAATCAGCCCCAGCATTTT.

The chain links TRBV5-4 to TRBJ2-4; no firm D call. V was cut by 0 bases and J by 5 bases, with 6 bases left in between. The germline V gene has CDR1 SGHNT and CDR2 YYREEE (reference sequence). This CDR3 spans 13 amino acids. CDR3 loop: CASSLDLENIQYF. In nucleotides, the CDR3 is TGTGCCAGCAGCTTGGATCTCGAAAACATTCAGTACTTC.

The rearrangement uses TRBV5-4 and TRBJ2-5, with D unclear. CDR1 and CDR2 (germline): SGHNT, YYREEE (reference sequence). CDR3 length: 15 amino acids. Trimming removed 4 bases from V and 4 bases from J, with 17 bases in between. The CDR3 spells CASSPPGGRGETQYF. The CDR3 coding sequence is TGTGCCAGCAGCCCGCCCGGTGGGCGAGGAGAGACCCAGTACTTC.

This chain joins TRBV18 and TRBJ1-1; possibly TRBD1 for D (6 bases). This CDR3 has 14 amino acids. V lost 2 bases and J 1 base, leaving 8 bases between the germline ends. Germline V gene lookup returns CDR1 KGHSH and CDR2 LQKENI. In nucleotides, the CDR3 is TGTGCCAGCTCACCAGGGGGCGGGAACACTGAAGCTTTCTTT. Protein: CASSPGGGNTEAFF.

This chain uses TRBV2 with TRBJ1-2; 9 bases fit TRBD1. The germline CDR1 and CDR2 sequences are SNHLY and FYNNEI. The CDR3 is 17 residues long. V trimming: 1 base; J trimming: 6 bases; junction bases outside the gene matches: 12. CDR3 region: CASSEGTGGTGRDGYTF. CDR3 bases: TGTGCCAGCAGTGAAGGAACCGGGGGGACAGGGAGGGATGGCTACACCTTC.

The chain couples TRBV7-2 to TRBJ1-2, with D hard to call. The CDR3 has 15 residues. The V gene lost 1 base and the J gene lost 0 bases, with 9 bases spanning the gap. Germline V lookup: CDR1 SGHTA, CDR2 FQGNSA. The CDR3 bases are TGTGCCAGCAGCTTAGGGCAGACAACTAACTATGGCTACACCTTC. Protein: CASSLGQTTNYGYTF. Variable domain in full (rest from reference TRBV7-2 and TRBJ1-2): GAGVSQSPSNKVTEKGKDVELRCDPISGHTALYWYRQSLGQGLEFLIYFQGNSAPDKSGLPSDRFSAERTGGSVSTLTIQRTQQEDSAVYLCASSLGQTTNYGYTFGSGTRLTVV.

The chain has TRBV7-9 and TRBJ1-1; a weak D match, TRBD1 (5 bases). Between the trimmed V and J ends, which lost 1 base and 4 bases, there was a span of 10 bases. The CDR3 covers 14 residues. Germline assignment: CDR1 SEHNR and CDR2 FQNEAQ (reference sequence). The CDR3 coding sequence is TGTGCCAGCAGCTTAGTTGGGGCTGGCACTGAAGCTTTCTTT. Amino acid sequence: CASSLVGAGTEAFF.

The gene calls are TRBV29-1 and TRBJ2-7; tentatively, D is TRBD2 (6 bases). V was pared by 6 bases and J by 3 bases, with 15 bases between. Germline V lookup: CDR1 SQVTM, CDR2 ANQGSEA. The length of the CDR3 is 13 residues. The DNA of the CDR3 is TGCAGCGTGGGTGGCGGGAATCGCTACGAGCAGTACTTC. It yields the protein CSVGGGNRYEQYF.

The chain combines TRBV7-9 with TRBJ2-1; D is possibly TRBD1 (6 bases). CDR1 and CDR2 (germline): SEHNR, FQNEAQ (reference sequence). Trimming pared 5 bases from V and 5 bases from J, leaving 16 bases between. CDR3 length: 15 amino acids. This CDR3 is CASSRQTGPNNEQFF. The CDR3 DNA reads TGTGCCAGCAGCCGCCAGACAGGCCCGAACAATGAGCAGTTCTTC.

The chain couples TRBV14 to TRBJ1-6; 8 bases are a match to TRBD1. Germline CDR1 and CDR2: SGHDN and FVKESK. This CDR3 has 17 amino acids. V lost 3 bases and J lost 0; bases outside the gene matches: 4. CDR3 coding DNA: TGTGCCAGCAGCCACAGGACAGGGAGCTCCTATAATTCACCCCTCCACTTT. Residues: CASSHRTGSSYNSPLHF.

V is TRBV12-3 or TRBV12-4 and J is TRBJ2-5, with TRBD1 as a possible D gene (5 bases). This CDR3 spans 13 amino acids. The V and J ends lost 2 bases and 7 bases respectively, with 11 bases between them. CDR3 residues: CASSLTGQGTQYF. As DNA, the CDR3 is TGTGCCAGCAGTTTAACGGGCCAGGGGACCCAGTACTTC.

This rearrangement joins TRBV10-3 to TRBJ2-7, with D possibly TRBD1 on 6 matching bases. This CDR3 is 16 amino acids long. The V end was cut by 3 bases, the J end by 3 bases, with 18 bases between. Per the germline V gene, CDR1 is ENHRY and CDR2 is SYGVKD. The CDR3 here is CAISDPKQGAGYEQYF. For the CDR3, the DNA is TGTGCCATCAGTGACCCTAAACAGGGCGCTGGCTACGAGCAGTACTTC.

The chain has TRBV6-2 or TRBV6-3 and TRBJ1-1, with 8 positions matching TRBD1. The CDR3 covers 12 residues. V shed 5 bases, J shed 9 bases, and the junction held 5 bases outside the gene matches. The germline gives CDR1 MNHEY, CDR2 SVGEGT. The CDR3 protein is CASSRGQGKAFF. The CDR3 DNA reads TGTGCCAGCAGTCGAGGACAGGGTAAAGCTTTCTTT.

The V and J genes are TRBV20-1 and TRBJ1-4; the D gene is possibly TRBD1 (6 bases). V lost 3 bases to trimming and J lost 12 bases, with 20 bases between them. This CDR3 has 14 residues. CDR1 DFQATT and CDR2 SNEGSKA come from the germline V gene (reference sequence). The CDR3 DNA follows: TGCAGTGCTAGTGATGGTGTGGGGGGCCGAGAACTGTTTTTT. This gives the protein CSASDGVGGRELFF.

The V gene is TRBV5-4, the J gene TRBJ1-3; tentative D call: TRBD1 (6 bases). The V end lost 0 bases, the J end lost 0 bases, and 13 bases lay between the germline ends. This CDR3 has 17 amino acids. The germline CDR1 and CDR2 sequences are SGHNT and YYREEE (reference sequence). In nucleotides, the CDR3 is TGTGCCAGCAGCTTGGCGCAGGGGCCCACCTCTGGAAACACCATATATTTT. Translation: CASSLAQGPTSGNTIYF.

The chain uses TRBV6-6 and TRBJ2-6; D possibly corresponds to TRBD2 (5 bases). There are 15 residues in the CDR3. CDR1 and CDR2 from the germline V gene are MNHNY and SVGAGI (reference sequence). Deletions cut 5 bases from V and 0 bases from J, with 8 bases between. The CDR3 DNA is TGTGCCAGCAGTACCCGGGACTCTGGGGCCAACGTCCTGACTTTC. Encoded protein: CASSTRDSGANVLTF.

The rearrangement joins TRBV15 to TRBJ2-5; tentative D call: TRBD1 (5 bases). The length of the CDR3 is 14 residues. Trimming took 6 bases from V and 4 from J, leaving 15 bases between them. The germline V gene has CDR1 LNHNV and CDR2 YYDKDF (reference sequence). The CDR3 nucleotides are TGTGCCACCAGTGTACAGGTCCGTGGAGAGACCCAGTACTTC. The encoded protein is CATSVQVRGETQYF.

This clone has a handful of counts. This chain links TRBV19 with TRBJ2-2; D ambiguous. Germline CDR1 is LNHDA and CDR2 is SQIVND (reference sequence). The CDR3 is made up of 12 amino acids. Trimming took off 7 bases at V and 2 bases at J, with 5 bases between the two ends. The DNA for the CDR3 is TGTGCCAGTAACAGAAACACCGGGGAGCTGTTTTTT. Amino acid sequence: CASNRNTGELFF.

V gene TRBV15 combines with J gene TRBJ1-1; D not resolved. Germline V gene sequence: CDR1 LNHNV, CDR2 YYDKDF (reference sequence). The CDR3 covers 13 residues. The V end lost 7 bases, the J end lost 2 bases, and 11 bases lay between the germline ends. The CDR3 bases are TGTGCCACCAAAGATACACCCAACACTGAAGCTTTCTTT. Encoded protein: CATKDTPNTEAFF.

The chain links TRBV6-5 to TRBJ1-5; tentatively, D is TRBD1 (5 bases). Germline CDR1 MNHEY, CDR2 SVGAGI. This CDR3 spans 13 amino acids. The germline V and J ends were trimmed by 8 bases and 5 bases, with 13 bases remaining between them. CDR3 sequence (DNA): TGTGCCAGCGGGGGGACCCCATATCAGCCCCAGCATTTT. Translated, it gives CASGGTPYQPQHF.

V and J are TRBV4-3 and TRBJ2-2; a weak D match, TRBD1 (6 bases). The CDR3 length is 14 residues. With 3 bases removed from V and 4 bases from J, the gap between germline ends came to 9 bases. Germline loops: CDR1 LGHNA, CDR2 YSLEER. The CDR3 nucleotides are TGCGCCAGCAGCCAGAGAGGGGGCACCGGGGAGCTGTTTTTT. Translating gives CASSQRGGTGELFF.

V is TRBV19 and J is TRBJ1-5, with TRBD1 identical over 9 bases. In germline, CDR1 is LNHDA, CDR2 SQIVND (reference sequence). Trimming cost V 5 bases and J 6 bases; bases outside gene matches: 5. The CDR3 is made up of 14 amino acids. The CDR3 reads CASSGSGQGQPQHF. CDR3 DNA: TGTGCCAGTAGTGGGTCGGGACAGGGTCAGCCCCAGCATTTT. The variable domain in full, with the rest retrieved from reference TRBV19 and TRBJ1-5, is DGGITQSPKYLFRKEGQNVTLSCEQNLNHDAMYWYRQDPGQGLRLIYYSQIVNDFQKGDIAEGYSVSREKKESFPLTVTSAQKNPTAFYLCASSGSGQGQPQHFGDGTRLSIL.

The chain employs TRBV30 and TRBJ1-2; D not resolved. This CDR3 has 13 residues. Germline V gives CDR1 GTSNPN, CDR2 SVGIG (reference sequence). Trimming shortened V by 0 bases and J by 8 bases, and 13 bases separated the two germline ends. The CDR3 nucleotides read TGTGCCTGGAGTGTCAGCCCTGGTGGGGGCTACACCTTC. Translation gives CAWSVSPGGGYTF.

The V gene is TRBV10-3, the J gene TRBJ1-5; possible D gene TRBD1, 6 bases. The CDR3 has 14 residues. Germline V CDR1 and CDR2: ENHRY, SYGVKD. The V gene lost 7 bases and the J gene lost 1 base, with 11 bases spanning the gap. CDR3 amino acids: CAIKGESSNQPQHF. CDR3 coding DNA: TGTGCCATCAAGGGGGAATCGAGCAATCAGCCCCAGCATTTT.